The rows below give T cell receptor beta chains drawn from one sample of a study of cytomegalovirus exposure and HLA in healthy donors. This table comes from immunoSEQ multiplex PCR, and its TCRdb copy is limited to in-frame clones, with some not included. The profile shows 100,000 to 150,000 clones, about 85% of them singletons. Sequenced input: PBMCs. The receptor source for this set is a boy between 10 and 17 years old in good health and CMV-seronegative. The CDR3 runs from the conserved cysteine through the conserved F or W. A D gene is named only where the DNA matches it firmly. A clone size is listed for some rows: how often the clone was seen (once, few, many), or a class if it is expanded.

TRBJ2-1 | TRBD1 | TRBV11-1 | - | TGTGCCAGCAGCTTACAGGGGGACGCCTACAATGAGCAGTTCTTC | CASSLQGDAYNEQFF
TRBJ1-3 | TRBD1 | TRBV19 | - | TGTGCCAGTAGTGCCACAGGGGCCTCTGGAAACACCATATATTTT | CASSATGASGNTIYF
TRBJ2-5 | - | TRBV13 | - | TGTGCCAGCAGCTTAGGGGAGTGGGAGACCCAGTACTTC | CASSLGEWETQYF
TRBJ2-7 | TRBD2 | TRBV10-3 | - | TGTGCCATCAGGGTAGCGGGGGGGATCTACGAGCAGTACTTC | CAIRVAGGIYEQYF
TRBJ2-1 | - | TRBV7-3 | - | TGTGCCAGCAGCTTGTCTCTAGACTCCAATTACAATGAGCAGTTCTTC | CASSLSLDSNYNEQFF
TRBJ2-5 | - | TRBV19 | once | TGTGCCAGTAGTAACCTCTGGAGGGGGGGGCGCTCAGAGACCCAGTACTTC | CASSNLWRGGRSETQYF
TRBJ1-5 | TRBD1 | TRBV28 | - | TGTGCCAGCAGGCGACAGGGGGGCCGAGGTCAGCCCCAGCATTTT | CASRRQGGRGQPQHF
TRBJ1-4 | - | TRBV29-1 | - | TGCAGCGTCCTCAGGGCCGAAAAACTGTTTTTT | CSVLRAEKLFF
TRBJ1-2 | - | TRBV9 | - | TGTGCCAGCAGCCCCCGGACAGCTAACTATGGCTACACCTTC | CASSPRTANYGYTF
TRBJ2-7 | - | TRBV10-3 | - | TGTGCCATCAGTGACGGGAGGGTGACAGGGAGGGCCGCCGAGCAGTACTTC | CAISDGRVTGRAAEQYF
TRBJ2-1 | - | TRBV5-1 | - | TGCGCCAGCAGCTTGTGGAGTACGGCTAGCTCCTACAATGAGCAGTTCTTC | CASSLWSTASSYNEQFF
TRBJ1-3 | TRBD1 | TRBV5-6 | once | TGTGCCAGCAGAACCTCAGGGGGCCTTAACACCATATATTTT | CASRTSGGLNTIYF
TRBJ1-2 | TRBD1 | TRBV2 | few | TGTGCCAGCACTCCCGACAGGGAAGTTTTGGTACACACCTTC | CASTPDREVLVHTF
TRBJ2-5 | TRBD2 | TRBV11-2 | - | TGTGCCAGCAGCCGCGACTCAGCGGGAGAAGAGACCCAGTACTTC | CASSRDSAGEETQYF
TRBJ2-7 | TRBD2 | TRBV13 | - | TGTGCCAGCAGCTTAGGCCTGGGTTCGGGGGGCGAGCAGTACTTC | CASSLGLGSGGEQYF
TRBJ2-3 | - | TRBV6-5 | - | TGTGCCAGCAGGGGTTCGGGGTGGACAGATACGCAGTATTTT | CASRGSGWTDTQYF
TRBJ1-5 | - | TRBV6-4 | - | TGTGCCAGCAGTGACTGCCGGAGCAATCAGCCCCAGCATTTT | CASSDCRSNQPQHF
TRBJ2-5 | TRBD1 | TRBV2 | - | TGTGCCAGCAGGCCCGGGACAGGCAAATGGGAGACCCAGTACTTC | CASRPGTGKWETQYF
TRBJ2-1 | TRBD1 | TRBV5-8 | - | TGTGCCAGCAGCAGGACAGGGAATGAGCAGTTCTTC | CASSRTGNEQFF
TRBJ1-1 | - | TRBV29-1 | - | TGCAGCGCCACGACAGGAAAAGACACTGAAGCTTTCTTT | CSATTGKDTEAFF
TRBJ1-2 | TRBD1 | TRBV19 | - | TGTGCCAGTAGTCGGGACAGAGCAACCAACTATGGCTACACCTTC | CASSRDRATNYGYTF
TRBJ1-2 | - | TRBV19 | - | TGTGCCAGTGAGAGTAACAGGGCAGGCCTGGGTGGCTACACCTTC | CASESNRAGLGGYTF
TRBJ1-5 | - | TRBV5-4 | once | TGTGCCAGCAGCTTGGCCCCAGACAGTAATCAGCCCCAGCATTTT | CASSLAPDSNQPQHF
TRBJ1-6 | - | TRBV4-3 | - | TGCGCCAGCAGCCAAGTCCGGTGGAGTTCACCCCTCCACTTT | CASSQVRWSSPLHF
TRBJ2-7 | - | TRBV18 | - | TGTGCCAGCTCACCCGGACAGAATTACGAGCAGTACTTC | CASSPGQNYEQYF
TRBJ1-2 | TRBD1 | TRBV4-2 | - | TGTGCCAGCAGCCTGGGACAGGGGGCCTCGGATGGCTACACCTTC | CASSLGQGASDGYTF
TRBJ1-3 | - | TRBV11-2 | - | TGTGCCAGCAGCACCCGACAGAAGACAGCCTCCTTTGGAAACACCATATATTTT | CASSTRQKTASFGNTIYF
TRBJ2-7 | TRBD1 | TRBV30 | - | TGTGCCTGGAGCCACAGGGGACCTTCCGAGCAGTACTTC | CAWSHRGPSEQYF
TRBJ2-7 | TRBD2 | TRBV6-1 | - | TGTGCCAGCCGAAATAGCGGGAGGTTGTACGAGCAGTACTTC | CASRNSGRLYEQYF
TRBJ1-3 | - | TRBV6-6 | - | TGTGCCAGCAACGACGGAGAGCGCTCTGGAAACACCATATATTTT | CASNDGERSGNTIYF
TRBJ2-6 | - | TRBV6-4 | - | TGTGCCAGCAGTGACTCATACAGGGCTGGGGCCAACGTCCTGACTTTC | CASSDSYRAGANVLTF
TRBJ2-7 | - | TRBV9 | - | TGTGCCAGCAGCGTTGATCCCACGGTTCAATACGAGCAGTACTTC | CASSVDPTVQYEQYF
TRBJ2-1 | - | TRBV6-6 | - | TGTGCCAGCGGCGTAGCTAGTACGGATGAGCAGTTCTTC | CASGVASTDEQFF
TRBJ2-4 | TRBD2 | TRBV7-6 | - | TGTGCCAGCAGCAAGCTGGGGGGGGGAGACGTTCAGTACTTC | CASSKLGGGDVQYF
TRBJ2-3 | - | TRBV5-1 | once | TGCGCCAGCCGGGACACCGTCACAGATACGCAGTATTTT | CASRDTVTDTQYF
TRBJ1-2 | TRBD1 | TRBV4-3 | few | TGCGCCAGCAGTGACAGGGGCCTATCAGCTAACTATGGCTACACCTTC | CASSDRGLSANYGYTF
TRBJ1-2 | TRBD1 | TRBV18 | - | TGTGCCAGCTCACCCATAAATAATCCCGGGACAGCTTACAACTATGGCTACACCTTC | CASSPINNPGTAYNYGYTF
TRBJ1-1 | TRBD1 | TRBV29-1 | once | TGCAGCGCCACGCAAAACAGGGGTGGTGGCACTGAAGCTTTCTTT | CSATQNRGGGTEAFF
TRBJ2-7 | - | TRBV4-2 | - | TGTGCCAGCAGCCTCGGCCGAGGACAAATAACCTACGAGCAGTACTTC | CASSLGRGQITYEQYF
TRBJ1-3 | - | TRBV6-1 | - | TGTGCCAGCAGAATTATCGGGGTACCCGGAAACACCATATATTTT | CASRIIGVPGNTIYF
TRBJ2-1 | - | TRBV29-1 | - | TGCAGCGCCGACAAGGTGGATTCCTACAATGAGCAGTTCTTC | CSADKVDSYNEQFF
TRBJ2-1 | - | TRBV7-9 | - | TGTGCCAGCAGCTTAGCGAGGAGTCGGGGTAATGAGCAGTTCTTC | CASSLARSRGNEQFF
TRBJ1-4 | - | TRBV29-1 | - | TGCAGCCTCATCACCCGGGGTGGCGAAAAACTGTTTTTT | CSLITRGGEKLFF
TRBJ2-7 | TRBD2 | TRBV29-1 | - | TGCAGCGTTGAAGATCTCGAGGGGACTAGCGGGGCCTACGAGCAGTACTTC | CSVEDLEGTSGAYEQYF
TRBJ1-4 | - | TRBV19 | - | TGTGCCAGTAGCTCAGGGAGGGCAACTAATGAAAAACTGTTTTTT | CASSSGRATNEKLFF
TRBJ2-5 | - | TRBV30 | few | TGTGCCTGGAGTGTTCTCGGTAACCAAGAGACCCAGTACTTC | CAWSVLGNQETQYF
TRBJ2-1 | - | TRBV5-4 | - | TGTGCCAGCAGCTTTCTCAGGCAGGGCTACAATGAGCAGTTCTTC | CASSFLRQGYNEQFF
TRBJ2-5 | TRBD2 | TRBV7-2 | - | TGTGCCAGCAGCTTAGGGGGACTAGCGGGGGGTAAACAAGAGACCCAGTACTTC | CASSLGGLAGGKQETQYF
TRBJ1-2 | - | TRBV5-4 | - | TGTGCCAGCAGCGGGCAGAACTATGGCTACACCTTC | CASSGQNYGYTF
TRBJ2-2 | TRBD1 | TRBV27 | - | TGTGCCAGCAGTAGACAGGGGGAGGTCACCGGGGAGCTGTTTTTT | CASSRQGEVTGELFF